The clone carrying this T cell receptor (beta chain) was observed a handful of times. The data were taken from a study of identical twins. TCRdb ran MiXCR on the 5' RACE reads and lists one entry per CDR3 protein. The sample records around 510,000 distinct CDR3 sequences, 14% being singletons. This same sample was also part of a study on yellow fever vaccine responses in identical twins.

The TCR originated in a woman aged 18-29 years in good health. The sequenced sample consisted of CD4+ T cells sorted from blood.

The DNA for the CDR3 is TGTGCCAGCAGCTTAGGATCAGGGAGTCCCGAGCAGTACTTC. Its protein product is CASSLGSGSPEQYF. This chain links TRBV7-9 with TRBJ2-7; D is tentatively TRBD1 or TRBD2 (5 bases each). CDR3 length equals 14 residues. Deletions cut 1 base from V and 6 bases from J, with 13 bases between. Germline V CDR1 and CDR2: SEHNR, FQNEAQ (reference sequence).